Shown below are 30 T cell receptor beta chains from a single sample sequenced in a study of cytomegalovirus exposure and HLA in healthy donors. The study ran its PCR with 60 Vbeta and 13 Jbeta primers. The repertoire was sequenced with immunoSEQ multiplex PCR; TCRdb's copy has only in-frame clones and lacks some. This sample yields some 140,000 clones, of which approximately 80% are seen a single time; approximately 4% belongs to the top ten. The sequenced sample was PBMCs. The origin of the receptors is a woman between 40 and 50 years old in good health and CMV-seronegative.

The chain is built from TRBV27 and TRBJ1-2, with 12 bases aligning to TRBD1. Germline lookup yields CDR1 MNHEY and CDR2 SMNVEV (reference sequence). The CDR3 is 17 residues long. With V trimmed by 6 bases and J by 4 bases, 12 bases remained unmatched. The CDR3 loop is CASRGGQGAWGGYGYTF. The CDR3 region has the DNA TGTGCCAGCAGGGGGGGACAGGGGGCATGGGGTGGCTATGGCTACACCTTC.

J is TRBJ2-2 and V is TRBV7-2; no clear D gene. The CDR3 consists of 15 residues. In germline, CDR1 is SGHTA, CDR2 FQGNSA. Trimming removed 5 bases from V and 3 bases from J, with 13 bases in between. CDR3 residues: CASSPEVYDTGELFF. The CDR3 DNA is TGTGCCAGCAGCCCTGAGGTGTACGACACCGGGGAGCTGTTTTTT.

This sequence joins TRBV5-6 and TRBJ2-7; D ambiguous. The CDR3 length is 11 residues. Trimming shortened V by 2 bases and J by 4 bases, and 4 bases separated the two germline ends. Per the germline V gene, CDR1 is SGHDT and CDR2 is YYEEEE. The CDR3 sequence: CASSFSYEQYF. The CDR3 bases are TGTGCCAGCAGCTTTTCATACGAGCAGTACTTC.

This clone was seen only a few times. The gene calls are TRBV5-1 and TRBJ2-1, with D possibly TRBD2 on 5 matching bases. The V gene lost 5 bases and the J gene lost 3 bases, with 15 bases spanning the gap. Germline CDR1 SGHRS, CDR2 YFSETQ. The CDR3 is 15 amino acids. This CDR3 reads CASRPLTGIYNEQFF. CDR3 coding DNA: TGCGCCAGCAGACCTCTAACGGGGATCTACAATGAGCAGTTCTTC.

The chain combines TRBV7-9 with TRBJ1-1; D is perhaps TRBD1 (6 bases). Looked up from germline, CDR1 is SEHNR and CDR2 is FQNEAQ (reference sequence). The V end lost 1 base, the J end lost 8 bases, and 11 bases lay between the germline ends. The CDR3 is 13 amino acids. The CDR3 nucleotides are TGTGCCAGCAGCTTAGTAACGGGGGGCGAAGCTTTCTTT. The encoded protein is CASSLVTGGEAFF.

This rearrangement joins TRBV6-5 to TRBJ2-5; 8 bases align to TRBD2. The CDR3 loop spans 15 amino acids. The trim removed 6 bases at V and 0 bases at J, leaving 6 bases unmatched. Germline loops: CDR1 MNHEY, CDR2 SVGAGI. The CDR3 region is CASSHLAGNQETQYF. In DNA, the CDR3 is TGTGCCAGCAGCCACCTAGCGGGCAACCAAGAGACCCAGTACTTC.

The rearrangement joins TRBV5-1 to TRBJ1-4, with D perhaps TRBD1 (5 bases). CDR3 size: 16 residues. CDR1 SGHRS and CDR2 YFSETQ come from the germline V gene. Trimming took 0 bases from V and 2 from J, leaving 11 bases between them. This chain's CDR3 is CASSLGGAWTNEKLFF. As DNA, the CDR3 is TGCGCCAGCAGCTTGGGGGGCGCATGGACTAATGAAAAACTGTTTTTT.

The chain recombines TRBV7-6 with TRBJ2-7, with 15 bases that match TRBD2. V trimming: 3 bases; J trimming: 7 bases; junction bases outside the gene matches: 4. From germline, CDR1 is SGHVS and CDR2 FNYEAQ. The CDR3 covers 15 residues. The CDR3 DNA sequence: TGTGCCAGCAGCTTCGGACTAGCGGGAGGGGGAGAGCAGTACTTC. It yields the protein CASSFGLAGGGEQYF. Variable domain in full (rest from reference TRBV7-6 and TRBJ2-7): GAGVSQSPRYKVTKRGQDVALRCDPISGHVSLYWYRQALGQGPEFLTYFNYEAQQDKSGLPNDRFSAERPEGSISTLTIQRTEQRDSAMYRCASSFGLAGGGEQYFGPGTRLTVT.

The J gene is TRBJ2-7, the V gene TRBV5-1, with 10 bases that match TRBD2. V was clipped by 3 bases and J by 1 base; unmatched bases: 1. Per germline, CDR1 SGHRS and CDR2 YFSETQ. The CDR3 runs to 14 residues. DNA for the CDR3: TGCGCCAGCAGCTGGACTAGCGGTTCCTACGAGCAGTACTTC. Translated: CASSWTSGSYEQYF.

This clone has just a few counts. The J gene is TRBJ2-7, the V gene TRBV6-5, with 7 bases matching TRBD1. V lost 1 base to trimming and J lost 1 base; unmatched junction nucleotides: 4. Germline lookup yields CDR1 MNHEY and CDR2 SVGAGI. The CDR3 spans 15 residues. In nucleotides, the CDR3 is TGTGCCAGCAGTTACTTTTGGGACAGATCCTACGAGCAGTACTTC. Its protein product is CASSYFWDRSYEQYF.

V usage is TRBV13 and J usage is TRBJ1-2; D possibly corresponds to TRBD1 (6 bases). CDR3 length equals 14 residues. V lost 1 base and J 6 bases, leaving 12 bases between the germline ends. In germline, CDR1 is PRHDT, CDR2 FYEKMQ (reference sequence). The CDR3 nucleotides are TGTGCCAGCAGCTTAGAGGGGGGGCTGAATGGCTACACCTTC. This translates into CASSLEGGLNGYTF.

The chain links TRBV7-9 to TRBJ1-2; TRBD1 aligns across 8 bases. The CDR3 has 14 amino acids. The V segment lost 1 base and the J segment 4 bases; nucleotides outside the gene matches: 2. Germline lookup yields CDR1 SEHNR and CDR2 FQNEAQ (reference sequence). In nucleotides, the CDR3 is TGTGCCAGCAGCTTAGGTACAGGGGGCTATGGCTACACCTTC. Amino acid sequence: CASSLGTGGYGYTF.

The V gene is TRBV6-1, the J gene TRBJ1-5, with 8 bases matching TRBD1. CDR1 and CDR2 from the germline V gene are MNHNS and SASEGT. This CDR3 is 14 amino acids long. Trimming cost V 5 bases and J 4 bases; bases outside gene matches: 4. The CDR3 nucleotides read TGTGCCAGCAGTAGCCGGACAGGGAATCAGCCCCAGCATTTT. Translating it yields CASSSRTGNQPQHF.

This clone was counted once. This chain uses TRBV4-2 with TRBJ2-5; 8 bases align to TRBD2. The CDR3 runs to 15 residues. Germline loops: CDR1 LGHNA, CDR2 YNFKEQ. After removal of 8 bases from V and 4 bases from J, the junction contained 12 bases not matched to a gene. The chain's CDR3 is CASRSHGGAGETQYF. CDR3 in DNA: TGTGCCAGCCGCTCGCACGGGGGGGCGGGAGAGACCCAGTACTTC.

V usage is TRBV7-6 and J usage is TRBJ2-7; 7 positions match TRBD1. The CDR3 extends over 13 amino acids. Losses at the gene ends were 5 bases for V and 6 bases for J; bases not matched to a gene: 7. Germline CDR1 SGHVS, CDR2 FNYEAQ. CDR3 amino acids: CASSGGGQVEQYF. The CDR3 nucleotides read TGTGCCAGCAGCGGGGGTGGACAGGTCGAGCAGTACTTC.

The V and J genes are TRBV6-5 and TRBJ2-7; 8 positions agree with TRBD1. Trimming took 2 bases from V and 2 from J; bases not matched to a gene: 5. The CDR3 runs to 15 residues. Per germline, CDR1 MNHEY and CDR2 SVGAGI. CDR3 DNA: TGTGCCAGCAGTTACCAGGGGGCGATCCCCTACGAGCAGTACTTC. This encodes CASSYQGAIPYEQYF.

This clone was seen only a few times. The rearrangement links TRBV5-4 to TRBJ2-5, with 13 bases aligning to TRBD2. The V gene's germline CDR1 is SGHNT and CDR2 YYREEE (reference sequence). There are 16 residues in the CDR3. V shed 3 bases, J shed 10 bases, and the junction held 12 bases outside the gene matches. CDR3 in amino acids: CASSSGTSGTLMDQYF. CDR3 bases: TGTGCCAGCAGCTCTGGGACTAGCGGGACACTTATGGACCAGTACTTC.

V and J are TRBV12-2 and TRBJ2-3; TRBD2, the table's D call, lacks a check against the DNA. TRBV12-2 is described as a pseudogene. CDR3 length: 13 amino acids. This CDR3 reads CASTGGRSDTQYF. CDR3 sequence (DNA): TGTGCAAGTACGGGCGGGAGGTCAGATACGCAGTATTTT.

The V gene is TRBV9, the J gene TRBJ2-7; 11 bases fit TRBD1. Germline V gives CDR1 SGDLS, CDR2 YYNGEE. The trim removed 4 bases at V and 3 bases at J, leaving 6 bases unmatched. The CDR3 is made up of 15 amino acids. The CDR3 sequence is CASSLGTGGSYEQYF. In DNA form, the CDR3 reads TGTGCCAGCAGCCTAGGGACAGGGGGGAGCTACGAGCAGTACTTC.

The V and J genes are TRBV6-6 and TRBJ2-7, with D possibly being TRBD1 (6 bases). V was shortened by 9 bases and J by 1 base, with 7 bases between the two germline ends. Germline assignment: CDR1 MNHNY and CDR2 SVGAGI (reference sequence). There are 11 residues in the CDR3. For the CDR3, the DNA is TGTGCCAGTCAGGGGTCCTACGAGCAGTACTTC. Residues: CASQGSYEQYF.

This rearrangement joins TRBV10-3 to TRBJ1-3, with D perhaps TRBD1 (5 bases). From germline, CDR1 is ENHRY and CDR2 SYGVKD. This CDR3 has 12 amino acids. V shed 4 bases and J shed 4 bases, with 5 bases lying between them. The CDR3 DNA follows: TGTGCCATCAGTGGACAGGGAAACACCATATATTTT. Encoded protein: CAISGQGNTIYF.

This clone was detected a few times. This sequence joins TRBV10-3 and TRBJ2-2; perhaps TRBD1 as D (6 bases). The V and J ends lost 6 bases and 6 bases respectively, with 17 bases between them. The CDR3 contains 15 residues. Per the germline V gene, CDR1 is ENHRY and CDR2 is SYGVKD. CDR3 loop: CAISKTTGISGELFF. The CDR3 nucleotides are TGTGCCATCAGCAAGACTACAGGGATATCCGGGGAGCTGTTTTTT.

The chain combines TRBV2 with TRBJ2-5; tentatively, D is TRBD2 (6 bases). This CDR3 region has 13 residues. Trimming stripped 9 bases from V and 4 bases from J, with 15 bases between. Germline CDR1 SNHLY, CDR2 FYNNEI. The CDR3 DNA follows: TGTGCCAGGGGGCGGGGATTGGGAGAGACCCAGTACTTC. Translated, it gives CARGRGLGETQYF.

The chain uses TRBV6-5 and TRBJ1-5; tentatively, D is TRBD1 (6 bases). Germline CDR1 is MNHEY and CDR2 is SVGAGI. V was clipped by 6 bases and J by 7 bases, with 16 bases between them. This CDR3 has 14 amino acids. The CDR3 sequence is CASRRTDPWQPQHF. The DNA of the CDR3 is TGTGCCAGCAGAAGGACAGACCCTTGGCAGCCCCAGCATTTT.

The chain carries TRBV5-1 and TRBJ2-2, with 8 positions matching TRBD2. V gave up 4 bases and J gave up 0 bases; unmatched junction bases: 5. Germline-derived CDR1 and CDR2 are SGHRS and YFSETQ. The CDR3 covers 16 residues. The CDR3 coding sequence is TGCGCCAGCAGCCACACTAGCGGCGCGAACACCGGGGAGCTGTTTTTT. Translation gives CASSHTSGANTGELFF.

The V call is TRBV6-5, the J call TRBJ1-1; D is unclear. The ends were cut back, 2 bases at V and 2 bases at J, with 15 bases in the middle. The CDR3 is 16 residues long. From germline, CDR1 is MNHEY and CDR2 SVGAGI. The CDR3 nucleotides are TGTGCCAGCAGTTACAACTTGAAATCGGTAAACACTGAAGCTTTCTTT. Protein product: CASSYNLKSVNTEAFF.

The rearrangement joins TRBV27 to TRBJ2-7; no clear D. CDR1 is MNHEY and CDR2 is SMNVEV in the germline V gene (reference sequence). Trimming left V 7 bases short and J 4 bases short, with 11 bases between. This CDR3 contains 12 residues. CDR3 in amino acids: CASKHVGYEQYF. The CDR3 DNA reads as TGTGCCAGCAAACACGTCGGGTACGAGCAGTACTTC.

The V and J genes are TRBV5-1 and TRBJ1-3; D is ambiguous. V was cut by 5 bases and J by 4 bases, with 10 bases left in between. The germline V gene encodes CDR1 SGHRS and CDR2 YFSETQ. The CDR3 spans 13 residues. Here the CDR3 reads CASRPRMGNTIYF. CDR3 DNA sequence: TGCGCCAGCAGACCGAGGATGGGAAACACCATATATTTT.

The chain is built from TRBV19 and TRBJ2-1; TRBD1 might be the D (5 bases). The V gene's germline CDR1 is LNHDA and CDR2 SQIVND (reference sequence). Trimming pared 8 bases from V and 0 bases from J, leaving 11 bases between. The CDR3 is 14 residues long. Here the CDR3 reads CASLPDSSYNEQFF. DNA of the CDR3: TGTGCCAGTTTACCCGACAGCTCCTACAATGAGCAGTTCTTC. The full variable domain, its missing parts supplied by reference TRBV19 and TRBJ2-1, is DGGITQSPKYLFRKEGQNVTLSCEQNLNHDAMYWYRQDPGQGLRLIYYSQIVNDFQKGDIAEGYSVSREKKESFPLTVTSAQKNPTAFYLCASLPDSSYNEQFFGPGTRLTVL.

The chain combines TRBV10-1 with TRBJ2-3, with TRBD2 matching over 8 bases. From germline, CDR1 is WNHNN and CDR2 SYGVQD (reference sequence). With 2 bases clipped from V and 3 bases from J, the junction kept 7 bases outside the gene matches. There are 16 residues in the CDR3. CDR3 protein: CASSETSGRGTDTQYF. The CDR3 DNA sequence: TGCGCCAGCAGTGAGACTAGCGGACGGGGGACAGATACGCAGTATTTT.